In its sample, the clone carrying this T cell receptor (beta chain) was seen many times. The data were obtained in a study of molecular identifiers for immune sequencing clone quantification. Using its own MiXCR run on the PCR reads, TCRdb lists one record per CDR3 protein. Of over 550,000 distinct CDR3 sequences in the sample, less than 30% were seen once. CDR3 length: 16 amino acids. Trimming at V came to 0 bases and at J to 3 bases, leaving 5 bases not matched to a gene. In germline, CDR1 is LGHNA, CDR2 YNFKEQ. The clonotype was recovered from a human donor in good health. Some libraries in this study had Jurkat cell RNA spiked in. The rearrangement uses TRBV4-2 and TRBJ2-7, with TRBD2 matching over 10 bases. The sequenced material came from naive CD8+ T cells from blood, with Jurkat cell RNA spiked in. Stated subset: FACS-sorted CD8+CD4-CCR7+CD45RA+ naive T cells. CDR3 loop: CASSQEGPSGGYEQYF. CDR3 nucleotides: TGTGCCAGCAGCCAAGAAGGGCCTAGCGGGGGCTACGAGCAGTACTTC.